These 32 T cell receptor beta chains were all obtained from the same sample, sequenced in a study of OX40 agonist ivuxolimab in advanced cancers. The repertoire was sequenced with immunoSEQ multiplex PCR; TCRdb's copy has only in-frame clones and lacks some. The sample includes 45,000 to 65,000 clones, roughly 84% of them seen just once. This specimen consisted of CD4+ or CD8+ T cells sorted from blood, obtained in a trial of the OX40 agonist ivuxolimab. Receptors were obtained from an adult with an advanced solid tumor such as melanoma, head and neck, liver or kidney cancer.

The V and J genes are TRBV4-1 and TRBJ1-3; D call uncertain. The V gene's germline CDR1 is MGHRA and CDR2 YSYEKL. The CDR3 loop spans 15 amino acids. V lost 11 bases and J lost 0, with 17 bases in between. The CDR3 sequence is CASSAETGSGNTIYF. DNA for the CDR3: TGCGCCTCATCCGCGGAGACTGGCTCTGGAAACACCATATATTTT.

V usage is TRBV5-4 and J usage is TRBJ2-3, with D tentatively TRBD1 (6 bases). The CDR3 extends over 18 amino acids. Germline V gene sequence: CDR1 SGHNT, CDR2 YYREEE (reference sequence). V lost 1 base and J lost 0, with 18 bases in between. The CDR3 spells CASSLNGDRDTSTDTQYF. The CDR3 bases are TGTGCCAGCAGCTTGAATGGGGACCGGGACACTAGCACAGATACGCAGTATTTT.

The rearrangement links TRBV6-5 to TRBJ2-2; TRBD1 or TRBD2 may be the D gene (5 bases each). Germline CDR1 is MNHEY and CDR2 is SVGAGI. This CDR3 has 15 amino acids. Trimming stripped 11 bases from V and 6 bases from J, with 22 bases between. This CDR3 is CASWRLAGRAGELFF. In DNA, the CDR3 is TGTGCCTCCTGGCGGTTGGCAGGGCGGGCCGGGGAGCTGTTTTTT.

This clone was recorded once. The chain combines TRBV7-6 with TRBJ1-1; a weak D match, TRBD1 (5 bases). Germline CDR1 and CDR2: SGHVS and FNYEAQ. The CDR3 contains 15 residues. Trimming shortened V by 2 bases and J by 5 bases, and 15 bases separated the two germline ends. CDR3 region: CASSLMVQGETEAFF. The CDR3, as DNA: TGTGCCAGCAGCTTAATGGTGCAGGGTGAGACTGAAGCTTTCTTT.

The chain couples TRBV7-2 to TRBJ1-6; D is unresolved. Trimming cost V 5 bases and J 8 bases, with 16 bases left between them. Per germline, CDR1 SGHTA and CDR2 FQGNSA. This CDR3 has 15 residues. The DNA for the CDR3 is TGTGCCAGCAGCCCCCTCGTGGGCAGATATTCACCCCTCCACTTT. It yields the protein CASSPLVGRYSPLHF.

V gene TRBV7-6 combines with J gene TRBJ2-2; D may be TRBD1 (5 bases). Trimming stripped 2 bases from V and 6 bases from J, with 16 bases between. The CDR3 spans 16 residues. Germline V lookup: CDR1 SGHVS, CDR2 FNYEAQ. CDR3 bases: TGTGCCAGCAGCTTAAACCAGGGTAACGGTGCCGGGGAGCTGTTTTTT. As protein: CASSLNQGNGAGELFF. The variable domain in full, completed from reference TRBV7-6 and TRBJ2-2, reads GAGVSQSPRYKVTKRGQDVALRCDPISGHVSLYWYRQALGQGPEFLTYFNYEAQQDKSGLPNDRFSAERPEGSISTLTIQRTEQRDSAMYRCASSLNQGNGAGELFFGEGSRLTVL.

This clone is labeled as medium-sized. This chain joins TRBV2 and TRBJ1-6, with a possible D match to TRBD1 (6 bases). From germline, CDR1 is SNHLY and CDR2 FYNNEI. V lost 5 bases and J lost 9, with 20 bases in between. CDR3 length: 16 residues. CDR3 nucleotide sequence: TGTGCCAGCAGTTTCCCCGGTGCAGGGGAGGGTTCACCCCTCCACTTT. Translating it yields CASSFPGAGEGSPLHF.

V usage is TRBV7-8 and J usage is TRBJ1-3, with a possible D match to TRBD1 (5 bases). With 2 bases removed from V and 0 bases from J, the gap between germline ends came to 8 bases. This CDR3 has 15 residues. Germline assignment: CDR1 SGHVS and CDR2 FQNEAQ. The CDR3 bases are TGTGCCAGCAGCTTACTACAGGTCTCTGGAAACACCATATATTTT. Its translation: CASSLLQVSGNTIYF.

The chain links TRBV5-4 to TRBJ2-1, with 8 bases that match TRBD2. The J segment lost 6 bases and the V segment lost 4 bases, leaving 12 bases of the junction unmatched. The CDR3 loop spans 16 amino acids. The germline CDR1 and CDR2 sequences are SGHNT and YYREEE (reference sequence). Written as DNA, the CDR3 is TGTGCCAGCAGCCCGGTGCTAGCGGGCCCTGGCAATGAGCAGTTCTTC. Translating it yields CASSPVLAGPGNEQFF.

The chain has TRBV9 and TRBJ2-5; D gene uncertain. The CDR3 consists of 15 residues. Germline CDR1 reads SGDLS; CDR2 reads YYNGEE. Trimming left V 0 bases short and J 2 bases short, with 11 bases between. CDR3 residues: CASSVGRAAQETQYF. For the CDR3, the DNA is TGTGCCAGCAGCGTAGGTAGAGCAGCACAAGAGACCCAGTACTTC.

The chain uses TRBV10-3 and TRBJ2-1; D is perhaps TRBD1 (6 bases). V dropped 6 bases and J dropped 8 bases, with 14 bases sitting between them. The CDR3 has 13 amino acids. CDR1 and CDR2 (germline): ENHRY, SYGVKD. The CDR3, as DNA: TGTGCCATCAGGCCGACCCCAGGGGATGAGCAGTTCTTC. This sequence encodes CAIRPTPGDEQFF.

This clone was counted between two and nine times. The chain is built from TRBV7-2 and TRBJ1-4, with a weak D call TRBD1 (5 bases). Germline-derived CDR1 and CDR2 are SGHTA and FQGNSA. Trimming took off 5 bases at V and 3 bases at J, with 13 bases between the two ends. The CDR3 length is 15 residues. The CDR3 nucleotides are TGTGCCAGCAGCATACGGGGGGATCCTAATGAAAAACTGTTTTTT. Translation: CASSIRGDPNEKLFF. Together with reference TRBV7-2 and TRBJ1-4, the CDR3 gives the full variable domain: GAGVSQSPSNKVTEKGKDVELRCDPISGHTALYWYRQSLGQGLEFLIYFQGNSAPDKSGLPSDRFSAERTGGSVSTLTIQRTQQEDSAVYLCASSIRGDPNEKLFFGSGTQLSVL.

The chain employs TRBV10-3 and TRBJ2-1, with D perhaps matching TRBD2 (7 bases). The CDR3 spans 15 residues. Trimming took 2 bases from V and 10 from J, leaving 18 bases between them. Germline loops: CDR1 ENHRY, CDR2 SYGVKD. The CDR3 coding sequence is TGTGCCATCAGTGAGACGGGGGGCCCCGGGGGGGAGCAGTTCTTC. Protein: CAISETGGPGGEQFF.

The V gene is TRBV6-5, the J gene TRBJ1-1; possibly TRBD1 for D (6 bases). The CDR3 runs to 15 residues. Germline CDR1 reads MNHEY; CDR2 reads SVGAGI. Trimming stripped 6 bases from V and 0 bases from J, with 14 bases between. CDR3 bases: TGTGCCAGCAGGATTCCAGGGGCGTTGAACACTGAAGCTTTCTTT. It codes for CASRIPGALNTEAFF.

The CDR3 bases are TGTGCCAGCAGGGACACTGGCACAGATACGCAGTATTTT. Its translation is CASRDTGTDTQYF. V is TRBV6-1 and J is TRBJ2-3; tentative D call: TRBD1 (5 bases). The CDR3 has 13 amino acids. In germline, CDR1 is MNHNS, CDR2 SASEGT. Trimming took off 6 bases at V and 1 base at J, with 8 bases between the two ends.

CDR3 protein: CASSLARYEQYF. CDR3 in DNA: TGTGCCAGCAGCTTAGCCCGGTACGAGCAGTACTTC. The chain joins TRBV7-8 to TRBJ2-7; D call uncertain. Trimming removed 0 bases at V and 4 bases at J, with 4 bases between. The CDR3 covers 12 residues. The germline V gene encodes CDR1 SGHVS and CDR2 FQNEAQ.

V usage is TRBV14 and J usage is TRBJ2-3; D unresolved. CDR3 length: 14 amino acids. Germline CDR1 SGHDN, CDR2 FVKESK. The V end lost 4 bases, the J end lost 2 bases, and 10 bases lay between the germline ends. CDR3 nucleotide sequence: TGTGCCAGCAGCCCCGTACTAATCACAGATACGCAGTATTTT. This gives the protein CASSPVLITDTQYF.

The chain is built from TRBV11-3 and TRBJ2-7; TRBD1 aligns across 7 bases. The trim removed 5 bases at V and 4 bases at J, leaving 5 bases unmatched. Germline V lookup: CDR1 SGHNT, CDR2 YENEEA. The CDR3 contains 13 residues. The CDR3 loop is CASSRGQDYEQYF. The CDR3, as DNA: TGTGCCAGCAGCCGCGGACAGGATTACGAGCAGTACTTC.

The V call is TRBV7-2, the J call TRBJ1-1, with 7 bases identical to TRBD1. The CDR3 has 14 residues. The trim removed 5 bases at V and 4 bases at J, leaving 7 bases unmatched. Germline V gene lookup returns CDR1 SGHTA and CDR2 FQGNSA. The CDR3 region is CASSPQGVGTEAFF. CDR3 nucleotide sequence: TGTGCCAGCAGCCCCCAGGGGGTGGGCACTGAAGCTTTCTTT.

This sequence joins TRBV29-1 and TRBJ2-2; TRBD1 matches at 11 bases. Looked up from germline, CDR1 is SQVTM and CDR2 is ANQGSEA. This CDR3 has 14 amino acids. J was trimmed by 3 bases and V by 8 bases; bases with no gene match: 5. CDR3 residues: CSFGQGADTGELFF. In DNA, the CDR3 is TGCAGCTTTGGACAGGGGGCTGACACCGGGGAGCTGTTTTTT.

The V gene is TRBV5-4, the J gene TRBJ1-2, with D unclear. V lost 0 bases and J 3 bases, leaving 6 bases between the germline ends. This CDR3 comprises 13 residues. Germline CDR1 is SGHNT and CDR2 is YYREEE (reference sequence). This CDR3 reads CASSLGKDYGYTF. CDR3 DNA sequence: TGTGCCAGCAGCTTGGGGAAGGACTATGGCTACACCTTC. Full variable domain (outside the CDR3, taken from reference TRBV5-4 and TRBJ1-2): ETGVTQSPTHLIKTRGQQVTLRCSSQSGHNTVSWYQQALGQGPQFIFQYYREEENGRGNFPPRFSGLQFPNYSSELNVNALELDDSALYLCASSLGKDYGYTFGSGTRLTVV.

The CDR3 bases are TGTGCCAGCAGCTTGGCCCCAGGTCGGGACACCGGGGAGCTGTTTTTT. Translating it yields CASSLAPGRDTGELFF. V usage is TRBV5-5 and J usage is TRBJ2-2; D call uncertain. CDR1 is SGHKS and CDR2 is YYEKEE in the germline V gene (reference sequence). The V gene lost 0 bases and the J gene lost 3 bases, with 12 bases spanning the gap. The CDR3 totals 16 residues.

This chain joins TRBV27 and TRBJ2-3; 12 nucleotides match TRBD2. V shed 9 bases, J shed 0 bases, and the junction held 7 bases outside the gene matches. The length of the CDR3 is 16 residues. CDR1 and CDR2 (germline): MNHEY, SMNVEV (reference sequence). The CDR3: CASAVLAGGSTDTQYF. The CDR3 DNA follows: TGTGCCAGTGCTGTCCTAGCGGGGGGGAGCACAGATACGCAGTATTTT.

The CDR3 is CASSIGFGYTEAFF. The CDR3 bases are TGTGCCAGTAGTATAGGATTCGGGTACACTGAAGCTTTCTTT. This chain joins TRBV19 and TRBJ1-1; D unclear. The V and J ends lost 1 base and 3 bases respectively, with 9 bases between them. This CDR3 is 14 amino acids long. The V gene's germline CDR1 is LNHDA and CDR2 SQIVND (reference sequence).

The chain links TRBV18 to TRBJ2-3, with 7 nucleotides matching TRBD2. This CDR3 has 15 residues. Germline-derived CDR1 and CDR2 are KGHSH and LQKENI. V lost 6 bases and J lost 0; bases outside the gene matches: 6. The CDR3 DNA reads TGTGCCAGCTCCACGTGGGGGGGAAGCACAGATACGCAGTATTTT. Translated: CASSTWGGSTDTQYF.

The CDR3 DNA reads as TGTGCCAGCAGCTCGGGTAGCCGGTACACTGAAGCTTTCTTT. This sequence encodes CASSSGSRYTEAFF. The chain recombines TRBV7-2 with TRBJ1-1; D is unresolved. CDR3 length: 14 residues. Germline-derived CDR1 and CDR2 are SGHTA and FQGNSA. The germline V and J ends were trimmed by 4 bases and 3 bases, with 12 bases remaining between them. Looking up the rest from reference TRBV7-2 and TRBJ1-1 gives the full variable domain: GAGVSQSPSNKVTEKGKDVELRCDPISGHTALYWYRQSLGQGLEFLIYFQGNSAPDKSGLPSDRFSAERTGGSVSTLTIQRTQQEDSAVYLCASSSGSRYTEAFFGQGTRLTVV.

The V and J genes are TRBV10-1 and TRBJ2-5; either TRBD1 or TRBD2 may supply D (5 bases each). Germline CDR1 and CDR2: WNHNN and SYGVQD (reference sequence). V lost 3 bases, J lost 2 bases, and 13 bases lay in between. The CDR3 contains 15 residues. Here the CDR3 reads CASSDGGSGQETQYF. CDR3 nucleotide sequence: TGCGCCAGCAGTGATGGGGGATCTGGGCAAGAGACCCAGTACTTC.

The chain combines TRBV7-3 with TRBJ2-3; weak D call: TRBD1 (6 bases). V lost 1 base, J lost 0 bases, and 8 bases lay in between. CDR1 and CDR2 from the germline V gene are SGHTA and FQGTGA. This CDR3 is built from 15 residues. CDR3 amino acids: CASSLRGLSTDTQYF. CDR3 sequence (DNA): TGTGCCAGCAGCTTAAGGGGGCTTAGCACAGATACGCAGTATTTT. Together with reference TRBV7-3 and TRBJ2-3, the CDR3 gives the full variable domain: GAGVSQTPSNKVTEKGKYVELRCDPISGHTALYWYRQSLGQGPEFLIYFQGTGAADDSGLPNDRFFAVRPEGSVSTLKIQRTERGDSAVYLCASSLRGLSTDTQYFGPGTRLTVL.

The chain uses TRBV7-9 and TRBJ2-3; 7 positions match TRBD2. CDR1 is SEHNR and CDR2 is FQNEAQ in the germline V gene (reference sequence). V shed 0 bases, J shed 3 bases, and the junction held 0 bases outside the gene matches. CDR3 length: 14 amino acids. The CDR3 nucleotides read TGTGCCAGCAGCTTAGCGGGGGGGACAGATACGCAGTATTTT. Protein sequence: CASSLAGGTDTQYF.

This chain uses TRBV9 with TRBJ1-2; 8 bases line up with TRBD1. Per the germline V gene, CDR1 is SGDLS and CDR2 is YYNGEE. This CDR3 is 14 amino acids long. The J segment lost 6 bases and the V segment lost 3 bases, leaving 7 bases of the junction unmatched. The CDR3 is CASSARQGLDGYTF. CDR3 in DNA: TGTGCCAGCAGCGCCAGACAGGGGTTAGATGGCTACACCTTC.

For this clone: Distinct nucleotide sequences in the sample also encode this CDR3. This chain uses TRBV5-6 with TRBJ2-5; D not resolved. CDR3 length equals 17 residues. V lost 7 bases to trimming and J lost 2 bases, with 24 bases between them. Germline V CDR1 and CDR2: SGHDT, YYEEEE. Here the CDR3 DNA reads TGTGCCAGCGCGCAGGCGGTCCTGTCCGACACTCAAGAGACCCAGTACTTC. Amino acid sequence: CASAQAVLSDTQETQYF.

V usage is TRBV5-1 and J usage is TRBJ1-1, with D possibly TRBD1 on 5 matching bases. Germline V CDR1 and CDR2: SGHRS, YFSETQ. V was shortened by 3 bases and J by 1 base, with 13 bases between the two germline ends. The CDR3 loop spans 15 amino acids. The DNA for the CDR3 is TGCGCCAGCAGCTGGGGACCCCCTTCGAACACTGAAGCTTTCTTT. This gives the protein CASSWGPPSNTEAFF.